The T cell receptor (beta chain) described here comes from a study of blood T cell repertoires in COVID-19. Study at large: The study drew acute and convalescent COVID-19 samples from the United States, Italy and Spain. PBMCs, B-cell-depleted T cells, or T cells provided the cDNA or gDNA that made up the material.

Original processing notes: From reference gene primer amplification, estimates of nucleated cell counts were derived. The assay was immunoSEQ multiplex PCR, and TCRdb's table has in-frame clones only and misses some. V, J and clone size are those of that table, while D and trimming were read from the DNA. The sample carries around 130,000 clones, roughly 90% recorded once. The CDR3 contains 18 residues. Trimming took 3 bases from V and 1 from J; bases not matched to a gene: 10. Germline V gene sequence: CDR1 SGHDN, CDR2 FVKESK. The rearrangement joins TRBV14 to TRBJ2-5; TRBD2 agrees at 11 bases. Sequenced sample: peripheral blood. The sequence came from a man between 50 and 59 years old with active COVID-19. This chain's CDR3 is CASSQFSLAGGLQETQYF. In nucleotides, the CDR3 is TGTGCCAGCAGCCAGTTCTCTCTAGCGGGAGGCCTCCAAGAGACCCAGTACTTC.